This T cell receptor beta chain was documented in a study of blood T cells in healthy people across ages. Across the study: The template switching approach captured approximately one barcoded beta molecule for every two T cells.

Sample donors were healthy Caucasian individuals that came from Russia, aged 6 to 90. About 10 milliliters of peripheral blood were drawn from each donor. Next came a second PCR, run for roughly 6 to 11 cycles, which used a sample-barcoded 5' primer along with a J-beta primer mix. A single record per CDR3 protein comes from TCRdb applying MiXCR to the 5' RACE reads. The top ten hold roughly 34% of the sample, which has roughly 700,000 distinct CDR3 sequences, approximately 49% seen once. This sequence was found in an older woman in good health. Material: blood.

The CDR3: CASSYEDRPYEQYF. CDR3 sequence (DNA): TGTGCCAGCAGTTACGAGGACAGACCCTACGAGCAGTACTTC. The genes are TRBV6-6 and TRBJ2-7; TRBD1 might be the D (6 bases). V was shortened by 2 bases and J by 2 bases, with 10 bases between the two germline ends. The germline V gene encodes CDR1 MNHNY and CDR2 SVGAGI (reference sequence). The CDR3 runs 14 residues.